This entry features one T cell receptor (delta chain) sequence. Its specificity is unknown. This likely reflects a read error, since a far larger clone is one base away. The same CDR3 also results from other DNA sequences found in this sample. This record comes from a study of γδ T cells in repeated Plasmodium falciparum infection. Study context: Donors were malaria-exposed Malian children or age- and gender-matched Australian children. Four controlled malaria infections with P. falciparum NF54 spanned less than 800 days. Sampling occurred at baseline, pre-infection for selected infections, and 21 days post-infection. Study conclusions and caveats: Compared with Australian children, Malian Vdelta2-negative repertoires seemed more clonal, less diverse, less shared.

CDR1 and CDR2 (germline): TSWWSYY, QGS. The CDR3 has 20 residues. The ends lost 5 bases at V and 0 bases at J; junction bases unmatched: 18. TCRdb reanalysed the multiplex PCR reads with CATT. Among about 48,000 delta-chain clones listed, 1.6% were seen once. Bulk repertoires came from Vgamma9/Vdelta2+ or Vdelta2-negative gammadelta T cells flow-sorted from PBMC. The sequence came from a pool of human donors (malaria-infected and uninfected, not separated). Sequencing was done on a sample of gamma-delta T cells from blood. V gene TRDV1 combines with J gene TRDJ1, with 10 bases aligning to TRDD3. TCRdb does not report a J gene; here it was assigned by matching the DNA to germline references. The CDR3 region has the DNA TGTGCTCTTGGGTGGCCTTCCCGGGCACTGGGGGATTGTAACACCGATAAACTCATCTTT. This encodes CALGWPSRALGDCNTDKLIF.